This T cell receptor (beta chain) was recovered during a study of cytotoxic CD8 clonotypes in ibrutinib-treated CLL. Overall study: Partial responses numbered some 24 and complete responses 2; after a median about 68 months, roughly 14 stayed remitted and about 12 progressed.

The CDR3 is 16 amino acids. From germline, CDR1 is LGHNA and CDR2 YNFKEQ. After removal of 6 bases from V and 8 bases from J, the junction contained 12 bases not matched to a gene. This clone was seen only a few times. The assay was immunoSEQ multiplex PCR, and TCRdb's table has in-frame clones only and misses some. Here the sample spans 140,000 or so clones, 70% to 80% being singletons. This TCR derives from a human donor with chronic lymphocytic leukemia. The chain employs TRBV4-2 and TRBJ2-1, with 11 positions matching TRBD1. The starting material was PBMCs, obtained after 12 months of ibrutinib treatment. CDR3: CASRDRGRGRYDEQFF. For the CDR3, the DNA is TGTGCCAGCAGGGACAGGGGGCGCGGGAGGTACGATGAGCAGTTCTTC.